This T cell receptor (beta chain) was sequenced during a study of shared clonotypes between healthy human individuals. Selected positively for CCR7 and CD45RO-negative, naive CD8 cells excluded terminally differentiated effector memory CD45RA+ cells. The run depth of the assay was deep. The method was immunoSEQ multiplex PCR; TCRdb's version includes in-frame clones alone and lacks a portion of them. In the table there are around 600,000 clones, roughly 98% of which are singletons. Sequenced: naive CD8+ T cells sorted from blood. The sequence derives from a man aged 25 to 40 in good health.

In DNA form, the CDR3 reads TGTGCCAGCAGTTACTCGACGCCGAACACTGAAGCTTTCTTT. Its protein is CASSYSTPNTEAFF. The chain employs TRBV6-5 and TRBJ1-1; D is ambiguous. The CDR3 runs to 14 residues. CDR1 and CDR2 (germline): MNHEY, SVGAGI. V shed 0 bases and J shed 1 base, with 6 bases lying between them.